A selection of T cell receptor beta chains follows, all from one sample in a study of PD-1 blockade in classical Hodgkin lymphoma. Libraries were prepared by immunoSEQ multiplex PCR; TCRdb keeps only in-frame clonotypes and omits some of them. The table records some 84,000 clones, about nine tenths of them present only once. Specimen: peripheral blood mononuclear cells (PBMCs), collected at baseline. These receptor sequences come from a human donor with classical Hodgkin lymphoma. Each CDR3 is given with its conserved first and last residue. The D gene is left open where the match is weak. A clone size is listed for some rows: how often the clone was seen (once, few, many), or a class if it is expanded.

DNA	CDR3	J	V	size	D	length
TGTGCCAGCAGTTTAACGACTAGCGGGAGCTCCTACGAGCAGTACTTC	CASSLTTSGSSYEQYF	TRBJ2-7	TRBV28	.	TRBD2	16
TGTGCCAGCAGCTTAGGTGGTAGTCAAAGGTACAATGAGCAGTTCTTC	CASSLGGSQRYNEQFF	TRBJ2-1	TRBV11-3	.	.	16
TGTGCCAGCAGTTACTCCCATGTACTGAACACTGAAGCTTTCTTT	CASSYSHVLNTEAFF	TRBJ1-1	TRBV6-5	.	.	15
TGTGCCAGCAGCTTAGCAATGACTACCCCCCACACAGATACGCAGTATTTT	CASSLAMTTPHTDTQYF	TRBJ2-3	TRBV7-2	.	.	17
TGTGCCATCAGTGAGTTAAGGGGGGAAGAGACCCAGTACTTC	CAISELRGEETQYF	TRBJ2-5	TRBV10-3	.	.	14
TGTGCCAGCAGTCCAAGGACAGGGCTAACGGGTTATAACTACGAGCAGTACTTC	CASSPRTGLTGYNYEQYF	TRBJ2-7	TRBV28	.	TRBD1	18
TGTGCCTGGAACTATCAACAAGGCGCTTTCTTT	CAWNYQQGAFF	TRBJ1-1	TRBV30	.	.	11
TGTGCCAGCAGTTTGGGGCAGGGGGCGTACGAGCAGTACTTC	CASSLGQGAYEQYF	TRBJ2-7	TRBV28	.	TRBD1	14
TGTGCCAGCAGTCGGACAGGGGGTCTCTCCGGGGAGCTGTTTTTT	CASSRTGGLSGELFF	TRBJ2-2	TRBV6-5	once	TRBD1	15
TGTGCCAGCAGTAACGACTGGACGGCGAATCAGCCCCAGCATTTT	CASSNDWTANQPQHF	TRBJ1-5	TRBV6-6	.	.	15
TGTGCCATCAGTGAAACGGGGTCTACCGGGGAGCTGTTTTTT	CAISETGSTGELFF	TRBJ2-2	TRBV10-3	.	.	14
TGTGCCAGCAGCTTAGTTGAGGGTTTGGACACCGGGGAGCTGTTTTTT	CASSLVEGLDTGELFF	TRBJ2-2	TRBV7-9	.	.	16
TGCAGCGGGGGACAGAATGAAAAACTGTTTTTT	CSGGQNEKLFF	TRBJ1-4	TRBV29-1	.	TRBD1	11
TGTGCCAGCAGTGATGATCAGCCCCAGCATTTT	CASSDDQPQHF	TRBJ1-5	TRBV6-1	.	.	11
TGTGCCAGCAGTTCCGGCACCTCCTACGAGCAGTACTTC	CASSSGTSYEQYF	TRBJ2-7	TRBV27	.	.	13
TGTGCCAGCAGTTCCTCCCCCTACGAGCAGTACTTC	CASSSSPYEQYF	TRBJ2-7	TRBV27	.	.	12
TGTGCCAGCAGCCAAGATTTGCCACGTGAGGACACTGAAGCTTTCTTT	CASSQDLPREDTEAFF	TRBJ1-1	TRBV4-2	.	.	16
TGTGCCAGCGGGTCGACCATCGTTCCAACAGATACGCAGTATTTT	CASGSTIVPTDTQYF	TRBJ2-3	TRBV6-1	.	.	15
TGTGCCATCAGTGGGGGAGCGGGACAGAACAATGAGCAGTTCTTC	CAISGGAGQNNEQFF	TRBJ2-1	TRBV10-3	.	.	15
TGCGCCAGCAGTAGGACCAGGGGCACAGATACGCAGTATTTT	CASSRTRGTDTQYF	TRBJ2-3	TRBV4-3	.	.	14
TGTGCCAGCAGCTTAGTAAGTTTGGGGACTAGCCTAAATGAGCAGTTCTTC	CASSLVSLGTSLNEQFF	TRBJ2-1	TRBV7-8	.	TRBD2	17
TGTGCCAGCAGGGAGACAGGCCCGTACGAGCAGTACTTC	CASRETGPYEQYF	TRBJ2-7	TRBV2	.	.	13
TGTGCCAGCAGCCAAACGGGGGTCCGTAACACTGAAGCTTTCTTT	CASSQTGVRNTEAFF	TRBJ1-1	TRBV14	.	.	15
TGTGCCATCAGTGAGTCTTCGTCGGGGCCCGAAGCTTTCTTT	CAISESSSGPEAFF	TRBJ1-1	TRBV10-3	once	.	14
TGTGCCAGCAGTGCGGACTGGCTTGGATATGGCTACACCTTC	CASSADWLGYGYTF	TRBJ1-2	TRBV6-4	.	.	14
TGTGCCAGCAGTTTTGGCGGGAGGAACACAGATACGCAGTATTTT	CASSFGGRNTDTQYF	TRBJ2-3	TRBV6-5	.	TRBD2	15
TGTGCCATCCGGGACAGGGGTAACACTGAAGCTTTCTTT	CAIRDRGNTEAFF	TRBJ1-1	TRBV10-3	.	TRBD1	13
TGTGCCAGCAGCCCGCGGGGAGGAACTGGAAACACCATATATTTT	CASSPRGGTGNTIYF	TRBJ1-3	TRBV7-9	.	.	15
TGTGCCAGCAGCTTAGCTGGAGGGAATCAGCCCCAGCATTTT	CASSLAGGNQPQHF	TRBJ1-5	TRBV7-9	few	.	14
TGTGCCAGCAGTCTCGGGACTAGCGGAGTCTACGAGCAGTACTTC	CASSLGTSGVYEQYF	TRBJ2-7	TRBV28	.	TRBD2	15
TGTGCCAGCAGTGGACGGGGACTAGGAGTCGGCACCGGGGAGCTGTTTTTT	CASSGRGLGVGTGELFF	TRBJ2-2	TRBV2	.	TRBD2	17
TGTGCCAGCTCTTCAGGGACTAGCAGGACCACAGATACGCAGTATTTT	CASSSGTSRTTDTQYF	TRBJ2-3	TRBV18	.	TRBD2	16
TGTGCCAGCTCACCGACAGGGTTTCGGGAGACCCAGTACTTC	CASSPTGFRETQYF	TRBJ2-5	TRBV18	.	TRBD1	14
TGTGCCAGCAGTGAGGCAGGGAGCGGCTACACCTTC	CASSEAGSGYTF	TRBJ1-2	TRBV2	.	.	12
TGTGCCAGCAGCGATAATAGCAATCAGCCCCAGCATTTT	CASSDNSNQPQHF	TRBJ1-5	TRBV9	once	.	13
TGTGCCAGCAGCATTGACAGGGGTCAACAAGAGACCCAGTACTTC	CASSIDRGQQETQYF	TRBJ2-5	TRBV5-4	.	TRBD1	15
TGTGCCAGCAGTTTATATCCGTTTACCTCCTACAATGAGCAGTTCTTC	CASSLYPFTSYNEQFF	TRBJ2-1	TRBV27	.	.	16
TGTGCCTGGCTAAGGGGGGACTACTATGGCTACACCTTC	CAWLRGDYYGYTF	TRBJ1-2	TRBV30	.	.	13
TGTGCCAGCAGCAAAGATGGGAGACTAAGGGGCTACACCTTC	CASSKDGRLRGYTF	TRBJ1-2	TRBV21-1	.	.	14
TGTGCCAGCAGTAACGGACTGTCCTATGGCTACACCTTC	CASSNGLSYGYTF	TRBJ1-2	TRBV6-5	.	.	13
TGTGCCAGCAGCTCAAGACTAGTCGGTACGCAGTATTTT	CASSSRLVGTQYF	TRBJ2-3	TRBV11-2	.	.	13
TGCGCCAGCAGTTCACGTACGGGACAGGGCACCACTGAAGCTTTCTTT	CASSSRTGQGTTEAFF	TRBJ1-1	TRBV5-1	.	TRBD1	16
TGTGCCACCAGCAGAGCCGGTAGCGGGAGGGCCAATGAGCAGTTCTTC	CATSRAGSGRANEQFF	TRBJ2-1	TRBV15	.	TRBD2	16
TGTGCCTGGAACTTGGGTATGAGCAGCACAGATACGCAGTATTTT	CAWNLGMSSTDTQYF	TRBJ2-3	TRBV30	.	.	15
TGTGCCAGCAGCCGAACTAGCGGGAGTAGGTATGAGCAGTTCTTC	CASSRTSGSRYEQFF	TRBJ2-1	TRBV7-9	.	TRBD2	15
TGTGCCAGTAGTATCGACAGGGGTGGGTCGGCTAATGAAAAACTGTTTTTT	CASSIDRGGSANEKLFF	TRBJ1-4	TRBV19	.	TRBD1	17
TGTGCCAGCAGCTTAGCCGGGAGTGGGGGGCCCCTCTACGAGCAGTACTTC	CASSLAGSGGPLYEQYF	TRBJ2-7	TRBV7-9	.	.	17
TGTGCCAGCAGCCGCCACAACAGGGTCGAGGATACGCAGTATTTT	CASSRHNRVEDTQYF	TRBJ2-3	TRBV5-6	.	.	15
TGCGCCAGCAGCCAGCCGGGGTACGGGACAGGCTCCACCGGGGAGCTGTTTTTT	CASSQPGYGTGSTGELFF	TRBJ2-2	TRBV4-3	.	TRBD1	18
TGCGCCAGCAGCTTGGAGGCTGATACAGGGGGAGGGACCCAGTACTTC	CASSLEADTGGGTQYF	TRBJ2-5	TRBV5-1	.	TRBD1	16
TGTGCCAGCAGCTCCTACAGGTCGGGGCCCTACAATGAGCAGTTCTTC	CASSSYRSGPYNEQFF	TRBJ2-1	TRBV7-2	.	.	16
TGTGCCTGGAAAAAAGGAGGCCCTGGAAACACCATATATTTT	CAWKKGGPGNTIYF	TRBJ1-3	TRBV30	.	.	14
TGTGCCAGCAGCATAAGGGGCTACGAGCAGTACTTC	CASSIRGYEQYF	TRBJ2-7	TRBV11-2	.	.	12
TGTGCCACCAGCAGAGATCTACAAATAAACTATGGCTACACCTTC	CATSRDLQINYGYTF	TRBJ1-2	TRBV15	.	.	15
TGTGCCAGCAGCTTAGTGGGGGACAGGACGAATGAGCAGTTCTTC	CASSLVGDRTNEQFF	TRBJ2-1	TRBV7-2	.	TRBD1	15
TGTGCCAGCAGCCAAGATCCGGCGGGAGCAATGAATGAGCAGTTCTTC	CASSQDPAGAMNEQFF	TRBJ2-1	TRBV14	.	TRBD2	16
TGTGCCAGCAGTGAGAACCAAGAGACCCAGTACTTC	CASSENQETQYF	TRBJ2-5	TRBV6-6	.	.	12
TGTGCCAGCAGGCCCCCCGACAGGGCGAACACTGAAGCTTTCTTT	CASRPPDRANTEAFF	TRBJ1-1	TRBV6-5	.	TRBD1	15
TGTGCCAGCATGACTAGCGGATACGAGCAGTACTTC	CASMTSGYEQYF	TRBJ2-7	TRBV2	.	TRBD2	12